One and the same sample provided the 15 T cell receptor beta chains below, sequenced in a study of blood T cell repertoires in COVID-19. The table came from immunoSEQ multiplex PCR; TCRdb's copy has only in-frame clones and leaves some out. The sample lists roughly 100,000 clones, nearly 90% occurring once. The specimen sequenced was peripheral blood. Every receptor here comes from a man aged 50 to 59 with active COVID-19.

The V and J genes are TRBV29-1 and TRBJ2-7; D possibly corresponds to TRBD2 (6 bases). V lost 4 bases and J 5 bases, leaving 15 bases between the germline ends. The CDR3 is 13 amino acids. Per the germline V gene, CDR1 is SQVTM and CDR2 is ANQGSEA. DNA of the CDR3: TGCAGCGTTGTAGTTCCAGGGAGGAACGAGCAGTACTTC. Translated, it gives CSVVVPGRNEQYF.

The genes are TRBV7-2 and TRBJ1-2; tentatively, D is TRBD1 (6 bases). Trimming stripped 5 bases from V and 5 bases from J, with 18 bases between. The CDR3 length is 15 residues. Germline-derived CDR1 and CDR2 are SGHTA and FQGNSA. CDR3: CASSITGLRDYGYTF. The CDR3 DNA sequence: TGTGCCAGCAGCATAACAGGGTTGAGGGATTATGGCTACACCTTC.

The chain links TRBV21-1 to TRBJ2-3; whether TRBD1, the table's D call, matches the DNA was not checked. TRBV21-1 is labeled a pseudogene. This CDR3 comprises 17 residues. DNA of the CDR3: TGTGCCAGCAGCACACGAAAACTAATAGGGGGAACAGATACGCAGTATTTT. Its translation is CASSTRKLIGGTDTQYF.

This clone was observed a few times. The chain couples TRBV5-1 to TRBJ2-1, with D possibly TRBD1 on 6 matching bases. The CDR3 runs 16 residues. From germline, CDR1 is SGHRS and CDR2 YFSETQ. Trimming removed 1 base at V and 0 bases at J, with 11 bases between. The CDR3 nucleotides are TGCGCCAGCAGCTTGACAACAGGGAGCTCCTACAATGAGCAGTTCTTC. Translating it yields CASSLTTGSSYNEQFF. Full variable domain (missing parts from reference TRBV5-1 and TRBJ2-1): KAGVTQTPRYLIKTRGQQVTLSCSPISGHRSVSWYQQTPGQGLQFLFEYFSETQRNKGNFPGRFSGRQFSNSRSEMNVSTLELGDSALYLCASSLTTGSSYNEQFFGPGTRLTVL.

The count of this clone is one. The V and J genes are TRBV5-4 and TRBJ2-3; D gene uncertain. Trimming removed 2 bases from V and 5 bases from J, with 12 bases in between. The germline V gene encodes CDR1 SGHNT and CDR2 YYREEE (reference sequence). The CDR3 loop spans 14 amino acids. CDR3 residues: CASSFDSREDTQYF. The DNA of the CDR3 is TGTGCCAGCAGCTTCGACTCCCGTGAAGATACGCAGTATTTT.

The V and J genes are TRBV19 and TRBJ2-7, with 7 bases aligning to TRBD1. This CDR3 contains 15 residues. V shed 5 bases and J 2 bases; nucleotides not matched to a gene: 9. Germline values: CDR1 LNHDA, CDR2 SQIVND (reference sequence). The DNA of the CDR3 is TGTGCCAGTAGTCTGGAAGGGGGCCTAACCTACGAGCAGTACTTC. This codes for CASSLEGGLTYEQYF.

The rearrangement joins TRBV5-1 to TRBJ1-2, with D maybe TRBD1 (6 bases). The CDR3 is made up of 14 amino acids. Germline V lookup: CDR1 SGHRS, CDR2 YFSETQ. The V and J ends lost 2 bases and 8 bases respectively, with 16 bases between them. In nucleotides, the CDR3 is TGCGCCAGCAGCTTATCAACGGGACAATCAGGCTACACCTTC. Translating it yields CASSLSTGQSGYTF.

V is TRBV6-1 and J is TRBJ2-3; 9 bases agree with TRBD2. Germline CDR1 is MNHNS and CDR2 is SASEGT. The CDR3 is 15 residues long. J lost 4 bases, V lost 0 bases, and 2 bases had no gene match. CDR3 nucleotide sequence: TGTGCCAGCAGTGAAGCTAGCGGGGGCCCAGATACGCAGTATTTT. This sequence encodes CASSEASGGPDTQYF.

CDR3: CASSRADMDADTQYF. For the CDR3, the DNA is TGTGCCAGCAGCCGGGCGGACATGGACGCAGATACGCAGTATTTT. V gene TRBV5-4 combines with J gene TRBJ2-3; D possibly corresponds to TRBD1 (5 bases). The germline gives CDR1 SGHNT, CDR2 YYREEE (reference sequence). V was clipped by 4 bases and J by 4 bases, with 16 bases between them. There are 15 residues in the CDR3.

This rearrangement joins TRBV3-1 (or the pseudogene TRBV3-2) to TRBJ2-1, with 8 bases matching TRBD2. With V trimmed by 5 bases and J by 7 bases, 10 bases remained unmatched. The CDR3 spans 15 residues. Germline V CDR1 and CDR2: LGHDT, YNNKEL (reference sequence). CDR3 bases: TGTGCCAGCAGCGCCGGGGGGGTCAGGGGAAATGAGCAGTTCTTC. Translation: CASSAGGVRGNEQFF.

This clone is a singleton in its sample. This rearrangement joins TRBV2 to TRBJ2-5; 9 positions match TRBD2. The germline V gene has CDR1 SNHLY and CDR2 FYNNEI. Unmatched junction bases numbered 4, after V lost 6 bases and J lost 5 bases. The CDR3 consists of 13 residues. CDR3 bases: TGTGCCAGCAGGCGACTAGCGGTGGAGACCCAGTACTTC. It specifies CASRRLAVETQYF.

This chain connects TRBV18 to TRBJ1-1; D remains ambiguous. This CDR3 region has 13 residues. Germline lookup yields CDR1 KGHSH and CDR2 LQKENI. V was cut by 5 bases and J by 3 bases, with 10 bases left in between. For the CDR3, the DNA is TGTGCCAGCTCATCCCTTTCGGACACTGAAGCTTTCTTT. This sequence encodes CASSSLSDTEAFF.

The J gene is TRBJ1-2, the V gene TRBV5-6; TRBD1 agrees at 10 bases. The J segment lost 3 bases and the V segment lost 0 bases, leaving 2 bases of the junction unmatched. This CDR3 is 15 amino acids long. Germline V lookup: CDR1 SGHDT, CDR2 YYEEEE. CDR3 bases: TGTGCCAGCAGCTTGGTTGGACAGGGGGACTATGGCTACACCTTC. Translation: CASSLVGQGDYGYTF.

The CDR3: CASSNTGITGELFF. CDR3 bases: TGTGCCAGCAGTAACACAGGGATCACCGGGGAGCTGTTTTTT. The V gene is TRBV6-5, the J gene TRBJ2-2; the D gene is possibly TRBD1 (6 bases). CDR3 length: 14 amino acids. Germline CDR1 MNHEY, CDR2 SVGAGI. The V end was cut by 5 bases, the J end by 4 bases, with 11 bases between.

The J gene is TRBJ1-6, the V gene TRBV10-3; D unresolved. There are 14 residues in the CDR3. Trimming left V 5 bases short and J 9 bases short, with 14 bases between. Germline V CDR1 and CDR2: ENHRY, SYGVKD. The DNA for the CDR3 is TGTGCCATCAGTCTGAGGAGGGAAAGTTCACCCCTCCACTTT. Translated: CAISLRRESSPLHF.